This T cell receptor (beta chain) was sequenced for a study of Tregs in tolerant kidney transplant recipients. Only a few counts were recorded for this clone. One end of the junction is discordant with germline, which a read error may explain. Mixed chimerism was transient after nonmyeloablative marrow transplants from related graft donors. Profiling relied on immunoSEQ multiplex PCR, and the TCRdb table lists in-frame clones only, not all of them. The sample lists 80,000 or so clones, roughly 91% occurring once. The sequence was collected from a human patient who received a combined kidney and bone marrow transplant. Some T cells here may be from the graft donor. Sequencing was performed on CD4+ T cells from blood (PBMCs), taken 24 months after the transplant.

CDR3 in amino acids: CASSNSYGGGYTF. The CDR3 region has the DNA TGTGCCAGCAGTAACTCCTACGGAGGGGGCTACACCTTC. This chain connects TRBV6-5 to TRBJ1-2; the D is unclear. CDR1 is MNHEY and CDR2 is SVGAGI in the germline V gene. The CDR3 loop spans 13 amino acids.